This T cell receptor (beta chain) originates from a study of blood T cell repertoires in COVID-19. About the study: Specimens from acute and convalescent COVID-19 originated in the United States, Italy and Spain. Sources were T cells, B-cell-depleted T cells, or PBMCs; the material itself was cDNA or gDNA.

How the authors handled the data: The authors estimated nucleated cell counts from reference gene primer amplification. Using immunoSEQ multiplex PCR, the repertoire was profiled, and TCRdb retains in-frame clones only, with some absent. V and J calls plus clone size are reproduced from that table; the DNA served to infer D and trimming. Among approximately 76,000 clones listed, more than 80% were seen once. The CDR3 sequence is 15 residues long. V lost 5 bases and J lost 5; bases outside the gene matches: 6. CDR1 and CDR2 (germline): MDHEN, SYDVKM. The chain links TRBV28 to TRBJ1-5, with 10 bases matching TRBD1. The sample taken for sequencing was peripheral blood. The TCR was taken from a woman of 80 years or more with active or convalescent COVID-19. The CDR3 sequence: CASSPPGQGYQPQHF. DNA for the CDR3: TGTGCCAGCAGTCCGCCGGGACAGGGGTATCAGCCCCAGCATTTT.